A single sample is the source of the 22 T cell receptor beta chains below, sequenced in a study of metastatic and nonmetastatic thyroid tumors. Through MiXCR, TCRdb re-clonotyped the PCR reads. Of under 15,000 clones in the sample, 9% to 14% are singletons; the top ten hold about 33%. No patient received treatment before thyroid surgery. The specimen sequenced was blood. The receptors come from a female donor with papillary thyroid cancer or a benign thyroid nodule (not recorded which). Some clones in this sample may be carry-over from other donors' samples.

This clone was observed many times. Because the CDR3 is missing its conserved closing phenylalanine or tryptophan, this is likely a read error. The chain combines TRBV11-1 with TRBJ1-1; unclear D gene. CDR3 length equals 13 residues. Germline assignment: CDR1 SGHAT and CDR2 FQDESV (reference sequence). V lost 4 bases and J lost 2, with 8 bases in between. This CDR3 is CASSSDLNTEAFL. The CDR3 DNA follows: TGTGCCAGCAGCTCTGACCTCAACACTGAAGCTTTCCTT.

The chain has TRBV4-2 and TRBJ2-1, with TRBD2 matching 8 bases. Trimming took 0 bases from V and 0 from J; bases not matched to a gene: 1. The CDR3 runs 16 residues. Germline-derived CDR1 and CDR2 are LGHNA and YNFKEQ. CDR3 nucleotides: TGTGCCAGCAGCCAAGATCTAGCGGGCTCCTACAATGAGCAGTTCTTC. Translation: CASSQDLAGSYNEQFF.

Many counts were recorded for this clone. This chain's CDR3 is CATSGVDGADTQYF. The CDR3 coding sequence is TGTGCCACCAGTGGAGTGGATGGCGCAGATACGCAGTATTTT. The chain combines TRBV24-1 with TRBJ2-3, with no clear D. V was pared by 5 bases and J by 4 bases, with 12 bases between. The CDR3 extends over 14 amino acids. CDR1 KGHDR and CDR2 SFDVKD come from the germline V gene.

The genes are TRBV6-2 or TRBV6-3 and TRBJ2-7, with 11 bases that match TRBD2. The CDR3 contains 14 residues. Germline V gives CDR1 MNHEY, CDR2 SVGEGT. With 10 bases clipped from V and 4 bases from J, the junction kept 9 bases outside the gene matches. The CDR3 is CANSRASGRYEQYF. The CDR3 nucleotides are TGTGCCAACAGCCGGGCTAGCGGGAGGTACGAGCAGTACTTC.

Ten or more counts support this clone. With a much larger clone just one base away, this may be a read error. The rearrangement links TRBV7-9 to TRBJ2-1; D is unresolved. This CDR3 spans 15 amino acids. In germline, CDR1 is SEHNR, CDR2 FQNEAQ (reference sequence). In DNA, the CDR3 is TGTGCCAGCAGCTTGGGGATGAGCTCCTACAATGAGCGGTTCTTC. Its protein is CASSLGMSSYNERFF.

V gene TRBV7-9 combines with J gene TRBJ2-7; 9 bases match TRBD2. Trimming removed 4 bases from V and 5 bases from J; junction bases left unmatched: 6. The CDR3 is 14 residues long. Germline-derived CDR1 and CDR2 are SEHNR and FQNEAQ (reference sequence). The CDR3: CASSSGLAVNEQYF. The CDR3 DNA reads TGTGCCAGCAGCTCGGGACTAGCTGTCAACGAGCAGTACTTC. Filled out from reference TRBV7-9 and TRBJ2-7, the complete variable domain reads DTGVSQNPRHKITKRGQNVTFRCDPISEHNRLYWYRQTLGQGPEFLTYFQNEAQLEKSRLLSDRFSAERPKGSFSTLEIQRTEQGDSAMYLCASSSGLAVNEQYFGPGTRLTVT.

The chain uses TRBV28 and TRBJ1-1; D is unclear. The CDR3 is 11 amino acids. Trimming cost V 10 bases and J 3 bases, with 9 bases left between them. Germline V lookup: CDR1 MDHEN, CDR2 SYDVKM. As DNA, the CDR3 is TGTGCCACAGCCAGCTACACTGAAGCTTTCTTT. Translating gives CATASYTEAFF.

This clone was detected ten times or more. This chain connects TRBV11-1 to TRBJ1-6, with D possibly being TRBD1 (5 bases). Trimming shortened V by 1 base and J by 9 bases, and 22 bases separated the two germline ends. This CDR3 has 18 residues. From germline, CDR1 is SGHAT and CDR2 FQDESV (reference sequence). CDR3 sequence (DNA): TGTGCCAGCAGCTTAGGCCGGGGCCAGGCCTCCCTTCCTTCACCCCTCCACTTT. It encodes CASSLGRGQASLPSPLHF.

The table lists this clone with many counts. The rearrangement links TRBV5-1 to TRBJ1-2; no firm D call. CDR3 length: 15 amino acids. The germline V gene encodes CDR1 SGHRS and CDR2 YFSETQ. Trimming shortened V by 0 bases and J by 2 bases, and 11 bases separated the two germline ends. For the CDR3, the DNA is TGCGCCAGCAGCTTGGAAACCATTACAAACTATGGCTACACCTTC. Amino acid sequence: CASSLETITNYGYTF.

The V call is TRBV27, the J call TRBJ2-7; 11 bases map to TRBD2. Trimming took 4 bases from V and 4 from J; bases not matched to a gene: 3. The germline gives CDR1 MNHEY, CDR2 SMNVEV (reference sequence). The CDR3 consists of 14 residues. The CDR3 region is CASSYGTSGYEQYF. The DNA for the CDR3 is TGTGCCAGCAGTTACGGGACTAGCGGTTACGAGCAGTACTTC.

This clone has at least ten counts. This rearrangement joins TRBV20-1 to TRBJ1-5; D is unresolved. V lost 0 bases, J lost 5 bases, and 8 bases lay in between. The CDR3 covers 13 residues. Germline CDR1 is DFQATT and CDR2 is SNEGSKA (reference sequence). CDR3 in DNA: TGCAGTGCTAGAGATGACCCCCATCAGCCCCAGCATTTT. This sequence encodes CSARDDPHQPQHF.

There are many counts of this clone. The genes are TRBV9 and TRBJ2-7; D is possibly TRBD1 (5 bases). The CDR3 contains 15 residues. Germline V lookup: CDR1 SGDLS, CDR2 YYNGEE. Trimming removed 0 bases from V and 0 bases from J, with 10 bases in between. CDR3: CASSVAPDSSYEQYF. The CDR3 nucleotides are TGTGCCAGCAGCGTAGCTCCTGACAGCTCCTACGAGCAGTACTTC.

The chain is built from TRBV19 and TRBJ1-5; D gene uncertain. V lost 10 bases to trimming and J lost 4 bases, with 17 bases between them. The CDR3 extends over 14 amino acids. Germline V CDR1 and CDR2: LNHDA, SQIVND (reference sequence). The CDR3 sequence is CATQRNSVNQPQHF. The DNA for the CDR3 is TGTGCCACCCAACGGAACTCGGTAAATCAGCCCCAGCATTTT. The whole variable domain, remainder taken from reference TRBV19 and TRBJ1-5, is DGGITQSPKYLFRKEGQNVTLSCEQNLNHDAMYWYRQDPGQGLRLIYYSQIVNDFQKGDIAEGYSVSREKKESFPLTVTSAQKNPTAFYLCATQRNSVNQPQHFGDGTRLSIL.

This CDR3 is CASSPAGTRDEQFF. CDR3 nucleotide sequence: TGTGCCAGTAGCCCAGCGGGAACCAGGGATGAGCAGTTCTTC. The chain has TRBV6-1 and TRBJ2-1, with 7 nucleotides matching TRBD2. This CDR3 has 14 amino acids. V trimming: 9 bases; J trimming: 8 bases; junction bases outside the gene matches: 13. Germline V lookup: CDR1 MNHNS, CDR2 SASEGT.

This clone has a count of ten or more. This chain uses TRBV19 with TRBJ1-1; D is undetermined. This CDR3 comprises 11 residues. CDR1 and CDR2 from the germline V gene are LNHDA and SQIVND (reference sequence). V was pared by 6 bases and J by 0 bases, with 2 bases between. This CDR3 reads CASRLNTEAFF. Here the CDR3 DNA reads TGTGCCAGTAGACTGAACACTGAAGCTTTCTTT.

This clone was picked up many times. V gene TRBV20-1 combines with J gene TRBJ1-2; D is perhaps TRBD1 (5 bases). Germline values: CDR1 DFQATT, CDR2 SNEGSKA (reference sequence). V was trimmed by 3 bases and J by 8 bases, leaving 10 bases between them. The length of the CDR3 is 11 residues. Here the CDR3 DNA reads TGCAGTGCTAGCCAGGGAAGGGGCTACACCTTC. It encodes CSASQGRGYTF.

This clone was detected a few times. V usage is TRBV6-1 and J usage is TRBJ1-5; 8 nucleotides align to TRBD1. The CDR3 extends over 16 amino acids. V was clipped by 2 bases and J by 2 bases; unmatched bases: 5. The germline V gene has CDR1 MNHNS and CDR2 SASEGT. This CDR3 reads CASSEFATGGNQPQHF. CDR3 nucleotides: TGTGCCAGCAGTGAATTTGCGACAGGGGGCAATCAGCCCCAGCATTTT.

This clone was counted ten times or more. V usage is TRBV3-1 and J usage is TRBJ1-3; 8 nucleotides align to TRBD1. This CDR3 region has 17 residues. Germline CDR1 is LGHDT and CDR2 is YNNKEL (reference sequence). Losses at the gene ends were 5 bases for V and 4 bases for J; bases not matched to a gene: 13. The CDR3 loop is CASSIGQGIPAGNTIYF. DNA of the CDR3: TGTGCCAGCAGCATTGGACAGGGAATCCCCGCCGGAAACACCATATATTTT.

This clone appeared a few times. The CDR3 DNA follows: TGTGCCAGCAGTCAGAAGACAGTCGATGAGCAGTTCTTC. It translates to CASSQKTVDEQFF. The V gene is TRBV6-1, the J gene TRBJ2-1, with TRBD1 as a possible D gene (5 bases). V was shortened by 5 bases and J by 8 bases, with 13 bases between the two germline ends. CDR1 MNHNS and CDR2 SASEGT come from the germline V gene. The CDR3 has 13 amino acids.

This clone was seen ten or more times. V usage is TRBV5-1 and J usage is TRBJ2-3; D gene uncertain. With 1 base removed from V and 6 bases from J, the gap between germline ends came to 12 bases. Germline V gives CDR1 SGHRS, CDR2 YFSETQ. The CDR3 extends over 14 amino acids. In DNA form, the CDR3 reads TGCGCCAGCAGCTTGTCGCCCAGCGCCGATACGCAGTATTTT. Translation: CASSLSPSADTQYF. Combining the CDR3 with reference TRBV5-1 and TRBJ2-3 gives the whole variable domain KAGVTQTPRYLIKTRGQQVTLSCSPISGHRSVSWYQQTPGQGLQFLFEYFSETQRNKGNFPGRFSGRQFSNSRSEMNVSTLELGDSALYLCASSLSPSADTQYFGPGTRLTVL.

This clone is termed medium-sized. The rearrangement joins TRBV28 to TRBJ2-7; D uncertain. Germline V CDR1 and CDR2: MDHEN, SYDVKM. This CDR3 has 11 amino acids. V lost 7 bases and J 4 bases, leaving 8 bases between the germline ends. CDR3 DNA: TGTGCCAGCATGATTGGGTACGAGCAGTACTTC. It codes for CASMIGYEQYF. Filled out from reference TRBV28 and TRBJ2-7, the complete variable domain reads DVKVTQSSRYLVKRTGEKVFLECVQDMDHENMFWYRQDPGLGLRLIYFSYDVKMKEKGDIPEGYSVSREKKERFSLILESASTNQTSMYLCASMIGYEQYFGPGTRLTVT.

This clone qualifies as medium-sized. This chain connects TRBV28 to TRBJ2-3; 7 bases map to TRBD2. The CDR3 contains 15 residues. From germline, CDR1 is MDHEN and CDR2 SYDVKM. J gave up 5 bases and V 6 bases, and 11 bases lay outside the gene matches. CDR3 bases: TGTGCCAGCAGCTCCGCCGGGACTACCCTAGATACGCAGTATTTT. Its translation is CASSSAGTTLDTQYF.